The TCR beta chain under discussion was sequenced for a study of cytomegalovirus exposure and HLA in healthy donors. The PCR contained 60 Vbeta and 13 Jbeta primers. Sequenced by immunoSEQ multiplex PCR; TCRdb stores in-frame clones only, minus some. The data hold 80,000 to 90,000 clones, with around 75% observed a single time. Broader study findings: It was reportedly the case that the classifier diagnosed cytomegalovirus status with high specificity and sensitivity. Later analysis reportedly placed an Asian-associated ancestry cluster below the roughly 700-donor mean in N-insertions.

This clone has only one observation. Its antigen remains unidentified. Sequencing input: PBMCs. This clonotype was sampled from a man between 40 and 49 years old in good health and CMV-seronegative.

The CDR3 DNA sequence: TGTGCCAGCAGCGTAGGCAATAGCGGGCGGTACGAGCAGTACTTC. Amino acid sequence: CASSVGNSGRYEQYF. The chain joins TRBV9 to TRBJ2-7; TRBD2 matches at 7 bases. Germline V gene sequence: CDR1 SGDLS, CDR2 YYNGEE. The CDR3 length is 15 residues. Losses at the gene ends were 0 bases for V and 4 bases for J; bases not matched to a gene: 7.